Following are 8 T cell receptor beta chains from one sample sequenced in a study of shared clonotypes between healthy human individuals. Method: immunoSEQ multiplex PCR; TCRdb's copy keeps in-frame clones and lacks some. The sample consists of 2 million to 3 million clones, over 85% of them appearing once. What was sequenced was naive CD4+ T cells sorted from blood. The subset here: CD45RA+ positively selected. The receptors were gathered from a man in his late teens or twenties in good health.

This chain connects TRBV20-1 to TRBJ2-3; D is unresolved. Trimming left V 5 bases short and J 14 bases short, with 17 bases between. The CDR3 length is 11 residues. Germline CDR1 and CDR2: DFQATT and SNEGSKA (reference sequence). CDR3 region: CSALQSDVAYF. CDR3 DNA: TGCAGTGCTTTACAGTCTGACGTCGCGTATTTT.

This chain connects TRBV5-5 to TRBJ1-6; D is unresolved. Trimming pared 0 bases from V and 10 bases from J, leaving 11 bases between. In germline, CDR1 is SGHKS, CDR2 YYEKEE (reference sequence). The CDR3 is 14 residues long. In DNA, the CDR3 is TGTGCCAGCAGCTTGGAGTCCCGGGTCTCACCCCTCCACTTT. Residues: CASSLESRVSPLHF.

The V call is TRBV18, the J call TRBJ1-4; D ambiguous. Germline CDR1 KGHSH, CDR2 LQKENI. Deletions cut 3 bases from V and 1 base from J, with 9 bases between. This CDR3 comprises 15 residues. The CDR3 coding sequence is TGTGCCAGCTCACCGGCACAGATAACTAATGAAAAACTGTTTTTT. This codes for CASSPAQITNEKLFF. Full variable domain (missing parts from reference TRBV18 and TRBJ1-4): NAGVMQNPRHLVRRRGQEARLRCSPMKGHSHVYWYRQLPEEGLKFMVYLQKENIIDESGMPKERFSAEFPKEGPSILRIQQVVRGDSAAYFCASSPAQITNEKLFFGSGTQLSVL.

On this clone: Other DNA sequences from this sample encode an identical CDR3 as well. The chain joins TRBV5-5 to TRBJ1-5; possible D gene TRBD1, 6 bases. Trimming left V 0 bases short and J 7 bases short, with 8 bases between. CDR3 length equals 13 residues. Looked up from germline, CDR1 is SGHKS and CDR2 is YYEKEE (reference sequence). CDR3: CASSLDRDQPQHF. CDR3 sequence (DNA): TGTGCCAGCAGCTTGGACAGGGACCAGCCCCAGCATTTT. The whole variable domain, remainder taken from reference TRBV5-5 and TRBJ1-5, is DAGVTQSPTHLIKTRGQQVTLRCSPISGHKSVSWYQQVLGQGPQFIFQYYEKEERGRGNFPDRFSARQFPNYSSELNVNALLLGDSALYLCASSLDRDQPQHFGDGTRLSIL.

V and J are TRBV27 and TRBJ1-4; TRBD1 might be the D (6 bases). Per germline, CDR1 MNHEY and CDR2 SMNVEV (reference sequence). The CDR3 is made up of 14 amino acids. Trimming pared 3 bases from V and 5 bases from J, leaving 10 bases between. CDR3 protein: CASSFQGSNEKLFF. The CDR3 region has the DNA TGTGCCAGCAGTTTTCAGGGGTCAAATGAAAAACTGTTTTTT. The variable domain in full, completed from reference TRBV27 and TRBJ1-4, reads EAQVTQNPRYLITVTGKKLTVTCSQNMNHEYMSWYRQDPGLGLRQIYYSMNVEVTDKGDVPEGYKVSRKEKRNFPLILESPSPNQTSLYFCASSFQGSNEKLFFGSGTQLSVL.

Concerning this clone: Other DNA sequences from this sample encode an identical CDR3 as well. V gene TRBV5-1 combines with J gene TRBJ2-1, with TRBD1 matching over 11 bases. CDR3 length: 15 amino acids. V was pared by 3 bases and J by 7 bases, with 6 bases of the junction left unmatched. CDR1 is SGHRS, CDR2 YFSETQ, per germline. CDR3 amino acids: CASSSGQGARNEQFF. In nucleotides, the CDR3 is TGCGCCAGCAGCTCCGGACAGGGGGCTAGGAATGAGCAGTTCTTC.

This chain joins TRBV19 and TRBJ1-6, with 9 bases identical to TRBD1. The CDR3 runs to 15 residues. Trimming cost V 8 bases and J 6 bases; bases outside gene matches: 8. Germline V gene sequence: CDR1 LNHDA, CDR2 SQIVND (reference sequence). The CDR3 reads CASCLGTGTNSPLHF. For the CDR3, the DNA is TGTGCCAGTTGTCTCGGGACAGGGACTAATTCACCCCTCCACTTT.

This chain connects TRBV28 to TRBJ1-1; TRBD1 is a possible D gene (5 bases). V was pared by 5 bases and J by 8 bases, with 12 bases between. From germline, CDR1 is MDHEN and CDR2 SYDVKM. The CDR3 runs 12 residues. CDR3 coding DNA: TGTGCCAGCAGTCCAGGGTTACCCGAAGCTTTCTTT. It yields the protein CASSPGLPEAFF.